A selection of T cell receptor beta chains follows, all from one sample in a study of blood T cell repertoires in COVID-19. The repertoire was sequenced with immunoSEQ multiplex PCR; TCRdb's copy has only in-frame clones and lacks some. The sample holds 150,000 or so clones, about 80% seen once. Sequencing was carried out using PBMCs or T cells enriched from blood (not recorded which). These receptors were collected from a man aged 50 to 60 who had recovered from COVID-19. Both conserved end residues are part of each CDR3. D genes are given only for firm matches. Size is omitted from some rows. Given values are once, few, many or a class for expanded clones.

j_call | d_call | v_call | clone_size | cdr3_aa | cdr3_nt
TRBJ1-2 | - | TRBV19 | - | CASKDRPSRGGYTF | TGTGCCAGCAAAGACAGACCCTCAAGGGGTGGCTACACCTTC
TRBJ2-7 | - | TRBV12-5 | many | CASGLADVTRSYEQYF | TGTGCTAGTGGTTTGGCCGACGTCACCAGGTCCTACGAGCAGTACTTC
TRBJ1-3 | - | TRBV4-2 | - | CASSQAGAGNTIYF | TGTGCCAGCAGCCAAGCAGGGGCTGGAAACACCATATATTTT
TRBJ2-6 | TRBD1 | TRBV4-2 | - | CASSSGQGGNSGANVLTF | TGTGCCAGCAGCTCTGGACAGGGGGGTAACTCTGGGGCCAACGTCCTGACTTTC
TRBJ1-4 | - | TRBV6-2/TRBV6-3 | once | CASSRPQSVGSEKLFF | TGTGCCAGCAGTCGGCCCCAATCCGTAGGGAGTGAAAAACTGTTTTTT
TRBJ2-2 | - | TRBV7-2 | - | CASSLKGSRLVWFGELFF | TGTGCCAGCAGCCTAAAAGGTTCTCGGCTAGTTTGGTTCGGGGAGCTGTTTTTT
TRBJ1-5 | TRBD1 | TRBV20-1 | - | CSASSTGTGANQPQHF | TGCAGTGCTAGTTCCACTGGGACAGGGGCAAATCAGCCCCAGCATTTT
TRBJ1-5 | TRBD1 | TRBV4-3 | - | CASSETGLQPQHF | TGCGCCAGCAGCGAGACAGGGCTCCAGCCCCAGCATTTT
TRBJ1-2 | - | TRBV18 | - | CASSPGGDYYGYTF | TGTGCCAGCTCACCAGGGGGGGATTACTATGGCTACACCTTC
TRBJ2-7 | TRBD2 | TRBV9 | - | CASSVEAGVTYEQYF | TGTGCCAGCAGCGTAGAAGCGGGGGTGACCTACGAGCAGTACTTC
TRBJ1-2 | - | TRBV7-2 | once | CASSPNPGAYGYTF | TGTGCCAGCAGCCCCAATCCAGGGGCCTATGGCTACACCTTC
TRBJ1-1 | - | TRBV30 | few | CAWTLDMVRTEAFF | TGTGCCTGGACCCTTGACATGGTGAGAACTGAAGCTTTCTTT
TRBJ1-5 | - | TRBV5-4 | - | CASSFGGDRDQPQHF | TGTGCCAGCAGCTTCGGAGGGGATCGGGATCAGCCCCAGCATTTT
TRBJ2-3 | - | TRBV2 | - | CASRGPGDTQYF | TGTGCCAGCAGGGGGCCGGGAGATACGCAGTATTTT
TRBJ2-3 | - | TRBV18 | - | CASSPNEGVTDTQYF | TGTGCCAGCTCACCAAACGAGGGGGTCACAGATACGCAGTATTTT
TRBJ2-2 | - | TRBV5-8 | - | CASSLLGGGELFF | TGTGCCAGCAGCTTGCTTGGAGGGGGGGAGCTGTTTTTT
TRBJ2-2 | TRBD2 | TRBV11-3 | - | CASSLSGGAFTGELFF | TGTGCCAGCAGCTTAAGCGGGGGGGCTTTCACCGGGGAGCTGTTTTTT
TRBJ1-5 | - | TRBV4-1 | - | CASSQVGEPQHF | TGCGCCAGCAGCCAAGTCGGGGAGCCCCAGCATTTT
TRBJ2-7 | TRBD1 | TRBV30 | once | CACQDRGQQYF | TGTGCCTGCCAGGACAGGGGCCAGCAGTACTTC
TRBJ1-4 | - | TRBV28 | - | CASRPRGGETNEKLFF | TGTGCCAGCAGACCCCGGGGGGGGGAAACTAATGAAAAACTGTTTTTT
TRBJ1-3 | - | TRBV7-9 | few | CASSLRGNTIYF | TGTGCCAGCAGCTTGAGAGGAAACACCATATATTTT
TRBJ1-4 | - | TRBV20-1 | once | CSASQGRFGTNEKLFF | TGCAGTGCTAGTCAGGGAAGGTTCGGAACTAATGAAAAACTGTTTTTT
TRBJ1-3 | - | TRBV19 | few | CASSMSRSGNTIYF | TGTGCCAGTAGTATGTCGAGGTCTGGAAACACCATATATTTT
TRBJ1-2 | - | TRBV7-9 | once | CASSGGRASYYGYTF | TGTGCCAGCAGCGGGGGGAGGGCGTCGTACTATGGCTACACCTTC
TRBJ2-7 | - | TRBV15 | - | CATSREGGSYEQYF | TGTGCCACCAGCAGAGAAGGCGGAAGCTACGAGCAGTACTTC
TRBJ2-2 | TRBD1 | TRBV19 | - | CASGRTGRSGELFF | TGTGCCAGTGGAAGGACAGGGAGATCCGGGGAGCTGTTTTTT
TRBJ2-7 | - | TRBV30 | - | CAWSVGGTYEQYF | TGTGCCTGGAGTGTCGGGGGAACCTACGAGCAGTACTTC
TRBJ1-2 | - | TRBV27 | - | CASSPRDTYYGYTF | TGTGCCAGCAGTCCCCGGGACACCTACTATGGCTACACCTTC
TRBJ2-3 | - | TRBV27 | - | CASSPGGDTQYF | TGTGCCAGCTCCCCCGGGGGAGATACGCAGTATTTT
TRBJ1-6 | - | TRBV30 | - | CAWSDVRSPLHF | TGTGCCTGGAGTGATGTGCGGTCACCCCTCCACTTT
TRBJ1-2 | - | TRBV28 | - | CASSLGQNYGYTF | TGTGCCAGCAGTTTAGGGCAAAACTATGGCTACACCTTC
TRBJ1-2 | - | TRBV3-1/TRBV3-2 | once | CASSQHDRFSYGYTF | TGTGCCAGCAGCCAACACGACAGGTTTTCCTATGGCTACACCTTC
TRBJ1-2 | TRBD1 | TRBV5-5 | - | CASSPSGGINYGYTF | TGTGCCAGCAGCCCGTCAGGGGGCATTAACTATGGCTACACCTTC
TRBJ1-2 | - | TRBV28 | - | CASSSGGTTSFYGYTF | TGTGCCAGCAGTTCGGGTGGGACAACCTCGTTCTATGGCTACACCTTC
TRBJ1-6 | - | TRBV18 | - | CASGQGGADSPLHF | TGTGCCAGCGGGCAAGGGGGTGCGGATTCACCCCTCCACTTT
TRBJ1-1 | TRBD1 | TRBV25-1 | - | CASSEHGQGAPNTEAFF | TGTGCCAGCAGTGAGCATGGACAGGGGGCCCCGAACACTGAAGCTTTCTTT
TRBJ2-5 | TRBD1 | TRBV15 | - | CATSRTGNVETQYF | TGTGCCACCAGCAGGACAGGGAACGTGGAGACCCAGTACTTC
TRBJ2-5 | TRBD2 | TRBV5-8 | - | CASGRGFQETQYF | TGTGCCTCAGGGAGGGGTTTTCAAGAGACCCAGTACTTC
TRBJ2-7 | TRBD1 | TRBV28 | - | CASSPLRQGARYEQYF | TGTGCCAGCAGTCCGCTCCGACAGGGGGCGCGATACGAGCAGTACTTC
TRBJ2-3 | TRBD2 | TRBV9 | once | CASSVDPSGATSDTQYF | TGTGCCAGCAGCGTAGATCCTAGCGGGGCCACGTCGGATACGCAGTATTTT
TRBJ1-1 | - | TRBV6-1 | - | CASSEAGGGNTEAFF | TGTGCCAGCAGTGAAGCTGGGGGCGGGAACACTGAAGCTTTCTTT
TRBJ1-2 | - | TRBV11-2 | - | CASSLALANYGYTF | TGTGCCAGCAGCTTAGCCCTAGCTAACTATGGCTACACCTTC
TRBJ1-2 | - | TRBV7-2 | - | CASSLDQTRGYGYTF | TGTGCCAGCAGCTTAGACCAGACAAGGGGGTATGGCTACACCTTC
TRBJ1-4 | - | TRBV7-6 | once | CASSRRRATNEKLFF | TGTGCCAGCAGCCGCCGGCGGGCAACTAATGAAAAACTGTTTTTT
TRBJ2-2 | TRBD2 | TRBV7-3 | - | CASSPWGLAVTGELFF | TGTGCCAGCAGCCCTTGGGGACTAGCGGTCACCGGGGAGCTGTTTTTT
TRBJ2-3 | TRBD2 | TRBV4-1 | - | CASSQAERGGTDTQYF | TGCGCCAGCAGCCAAGCTGAGCGGGGGGGCACAGATACGCAGTATTTT
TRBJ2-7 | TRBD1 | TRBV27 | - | CASSPMSQGSYSYEQYF | TGTGCCAGCAGTCCAATGTCACAGGGGTCCTACTCCTACGAGCAGTACTTC
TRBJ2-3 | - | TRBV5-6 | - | CASSQDSLSTDTQYF | TGTGCCAGCAGCCAAGACAGTCTATCCACAGATACGCAGTATTTT
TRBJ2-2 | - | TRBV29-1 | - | CSVAPRKNTGELFF | TGCAGCGTTGCCCCCAGGAAAAACACCGGGGAGCTGTTTTTT